This T cell receptor (beta chain) was observed in a study of response to subunit inactivated influenza vaccine. CDR3 length equals 14 residues. V was cut by 0 bases and J by 2 bases, with 8 bases left in between. Per the germline V gene, CDR1 is MNHEY and CDR2 is SMNVEV (reference sequence). TCRdb independently ran MiXCR on the RT-PCR reads; one entry per CDR3 protein. The table includes just under 550,000 distinct CDR3 sequences, roughly a quarter detected once. Ten or more counts support this clonotype. A further study also used this sample, focusing on T cells expressing NK-cell markers. That work states: It was by 5'RACE template switching with UMIs that TCR beta cDNA was made.

The genes are TRBV27 and TRBJ2-7; no reliable D call. This clonotype was obtained from a middle-aged man who received an inactivated influenza vaccine. The sequences come from CD4+ T cells sorted from PBMCs, collected approximately 12 days after vaccination. CDR3 region: CASSLSELAYEQYF. CDR3 nucleotides: TGTGCCAGCAGTTTATCGGAGCTAGCCTACGAGCAGTACTTC.